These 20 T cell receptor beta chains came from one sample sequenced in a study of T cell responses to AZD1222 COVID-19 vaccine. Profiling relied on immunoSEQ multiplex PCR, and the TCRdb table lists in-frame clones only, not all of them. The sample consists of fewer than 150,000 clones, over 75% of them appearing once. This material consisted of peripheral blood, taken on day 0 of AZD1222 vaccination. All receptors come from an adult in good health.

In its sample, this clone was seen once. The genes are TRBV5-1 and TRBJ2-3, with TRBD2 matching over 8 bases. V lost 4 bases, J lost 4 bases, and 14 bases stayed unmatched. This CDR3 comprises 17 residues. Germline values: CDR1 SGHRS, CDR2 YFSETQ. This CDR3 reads CASSPRSAGGFADTQYF. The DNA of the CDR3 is TGCGCCAGCAGCCCCCGTTCGGCGGGAGGTTTCGCAGATACGCAGTATTTT.

CDR3 nucleotide sequence: TGCAGCGTGGGACAGAGTAATGAAAAACTGTTTTTT. It encodes CSVGQSNEKLFF. The chain joins TRBV29-1 to TRBJ1-4; TRBD1 aligns across 7 bases. The CDR3 has 12 residues. Germline assignment: CDR1 SQVTM and CDR2 ANQGSEA. Trimming removed 6 bases from V and 4 bases from J; junction bases left unmatched: 2.

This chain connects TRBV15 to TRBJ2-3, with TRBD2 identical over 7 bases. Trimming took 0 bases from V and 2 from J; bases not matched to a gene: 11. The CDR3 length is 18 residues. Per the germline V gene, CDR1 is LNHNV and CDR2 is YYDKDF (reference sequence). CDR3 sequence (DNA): TGTGCCACCAGCAGAGATGGAGGGGCTAGCGGCACCACAGATACGCAGTATTTT. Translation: CATSRDGGASGTTDTQYF. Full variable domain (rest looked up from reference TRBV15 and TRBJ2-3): DAMVIQNPRYQVTQFGKPVTLSCSQTLNHNVMYWYQQKSSQAPKLLFHYYDKDFNNEADTPDNFQSRRPNTSFCFLDIRSPGLGDTAMYLCATSRDGGASGTTDTQYFGPGTRLTVL.

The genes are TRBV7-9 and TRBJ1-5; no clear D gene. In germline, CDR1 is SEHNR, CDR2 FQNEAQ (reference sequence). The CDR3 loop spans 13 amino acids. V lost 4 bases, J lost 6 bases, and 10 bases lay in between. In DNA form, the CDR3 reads TGTGCCAGCAGCTCGGAAGGACTTCAGCCCCAGCATTTT. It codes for CASSSEGLQPQHF.

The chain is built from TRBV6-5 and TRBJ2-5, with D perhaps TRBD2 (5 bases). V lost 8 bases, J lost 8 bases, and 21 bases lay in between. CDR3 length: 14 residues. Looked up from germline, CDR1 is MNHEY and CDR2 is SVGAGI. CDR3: CASPGFETQGTQYF. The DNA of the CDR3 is TGTGCCAGCCCGGGGTTTGAGACACAAGGTACCCAGTACTTC.

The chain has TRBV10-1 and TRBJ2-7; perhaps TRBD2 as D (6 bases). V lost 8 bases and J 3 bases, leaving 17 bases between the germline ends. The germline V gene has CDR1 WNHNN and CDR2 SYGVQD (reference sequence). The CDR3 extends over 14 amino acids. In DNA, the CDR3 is TGCGCCAGCTTTCTACCGGGACTTCACTACGAGCAGTACTTC. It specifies CASFLPGLHYEQYF.

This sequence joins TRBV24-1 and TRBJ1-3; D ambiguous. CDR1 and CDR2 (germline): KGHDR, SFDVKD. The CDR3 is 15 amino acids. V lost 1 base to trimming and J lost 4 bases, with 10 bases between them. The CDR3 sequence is CATSDLKVRGNTIYF. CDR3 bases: TGTGCCACCAGTGATTTAAAAGTTAGAGGAAACACCATATATTTT.

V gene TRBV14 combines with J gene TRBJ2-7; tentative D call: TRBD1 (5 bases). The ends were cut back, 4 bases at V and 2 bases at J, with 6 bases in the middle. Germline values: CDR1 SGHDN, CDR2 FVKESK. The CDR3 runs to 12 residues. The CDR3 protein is CASSPGTYEQYF. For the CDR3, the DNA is TGTGCCAGCAGCCCAGGGACCTACGAGCAGTACTTC. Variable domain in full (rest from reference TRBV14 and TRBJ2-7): EAGVTQFPSHSVIEKGQTVTLRCDPISGHDNLYWYRRVMGKEIKFLLHFVKESKQDESGMPNNRFLAERTGGTYSTLKVQPAELEDSGVYFCASSPGTYEQYFGPGTRLTVT.

CDR3 protein: CASSGTPGGGSPLHF. DNA of the CDR3: TGTGCCAGCAGCGGAACTCCAGGGGGCGGGTCACCCCTCCACTTT. The rearrangement links TRBV5-6 to TRBJ1-6; TRBD1 aligns across 8 bases. This CDR3 region has 15 residues. The junction had 10 bases not matched to a gene; V was cut back by 4 bases and J by 10 bases. Germline V gene sequence: CDR1 SGHDT, CDR2 YYEEEE.

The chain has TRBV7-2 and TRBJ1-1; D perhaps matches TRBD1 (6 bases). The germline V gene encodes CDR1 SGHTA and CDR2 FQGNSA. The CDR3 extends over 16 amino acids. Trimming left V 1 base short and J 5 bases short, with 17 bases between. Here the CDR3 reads CASSLVWGAGMTEAFF. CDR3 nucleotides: TGTGCCAGCAGCTTAGTGTGGGGGGCGGGTATGACTGAAGCTTTCTTT.

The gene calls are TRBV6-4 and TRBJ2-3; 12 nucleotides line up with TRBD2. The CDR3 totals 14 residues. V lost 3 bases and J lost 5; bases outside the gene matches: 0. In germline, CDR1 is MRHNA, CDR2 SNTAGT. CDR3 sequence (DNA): TGTGCCAGCAGTGAACTAGCGGGAGGAGATACGCAGTATTTT. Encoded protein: CASSELAGGDTQYF.

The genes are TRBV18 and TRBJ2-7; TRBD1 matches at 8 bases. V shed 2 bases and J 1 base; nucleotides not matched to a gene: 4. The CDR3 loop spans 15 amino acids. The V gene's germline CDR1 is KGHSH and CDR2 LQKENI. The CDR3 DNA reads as TGTGCCAGCTCACCAATAGGACAGGGTTCCTACGAGCAGTACTTC. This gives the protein CASSPIGQGSYEQYF.

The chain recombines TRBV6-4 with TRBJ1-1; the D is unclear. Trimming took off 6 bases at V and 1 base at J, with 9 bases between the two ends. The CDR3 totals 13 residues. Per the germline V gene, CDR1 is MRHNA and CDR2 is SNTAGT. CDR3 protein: CASRKEQNTEAFF. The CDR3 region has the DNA TGTGCCAGCAGGAAGGAGCAGAACACTGAAGCTTTCTTT.

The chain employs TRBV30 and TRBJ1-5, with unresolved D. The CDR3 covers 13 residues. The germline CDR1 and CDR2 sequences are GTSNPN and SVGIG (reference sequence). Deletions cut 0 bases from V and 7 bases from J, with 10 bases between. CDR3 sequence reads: CAWSVSARQPQHF. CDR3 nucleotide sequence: TGTGCCTGGAGTGTCTCCGCTCGCCAGCCCCAGCATTTT.

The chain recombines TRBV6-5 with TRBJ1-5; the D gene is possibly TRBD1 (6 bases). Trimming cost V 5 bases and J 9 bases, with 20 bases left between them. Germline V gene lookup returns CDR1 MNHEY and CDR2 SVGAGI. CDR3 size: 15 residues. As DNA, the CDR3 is TGTGCCAGCAGTCCCGCCGGACAGAAAGGGACGCCCCAGCATTTT. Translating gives CASSPAGQKGTPQHF.

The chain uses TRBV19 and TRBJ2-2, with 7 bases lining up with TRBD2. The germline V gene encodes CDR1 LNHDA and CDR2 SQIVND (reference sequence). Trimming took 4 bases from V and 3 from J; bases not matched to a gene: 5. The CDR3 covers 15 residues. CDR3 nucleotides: TGTGCCAGTAGTAGACTGCGGGAGTACACCGGGGAGCTGTTTTTT. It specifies CASSRLREYTGELFF.

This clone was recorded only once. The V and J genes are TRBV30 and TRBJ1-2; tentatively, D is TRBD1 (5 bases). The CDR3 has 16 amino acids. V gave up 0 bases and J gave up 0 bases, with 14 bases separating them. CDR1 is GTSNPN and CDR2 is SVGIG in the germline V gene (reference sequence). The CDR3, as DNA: TGTGCCTGGAGTGTCCACTCGGCAGGGCCTAACTATGGCTACACCTTC. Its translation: CAWSVHSAGPNYGYTF. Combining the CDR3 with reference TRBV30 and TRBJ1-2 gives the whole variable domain SQTIHQWPATLVQPVGSPLSLECTVEGTSNPNLYWYRQAAGRGLQLLFYSVGIGQISSEVPQNLSASRPQDRQFILSSKKLLLSDSGFYLCAWSVHSAGPNYGYTFGSGTRLTVV.

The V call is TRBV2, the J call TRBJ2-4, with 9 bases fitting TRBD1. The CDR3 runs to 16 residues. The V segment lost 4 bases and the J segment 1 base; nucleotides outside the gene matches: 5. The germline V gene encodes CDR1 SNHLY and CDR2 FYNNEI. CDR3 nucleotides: TGTGCCAGCAGTGTAAACAGGGGGCAGGCCAAAAACATTCAGTACTTC. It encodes CASSVNRGQAKNIQYF.

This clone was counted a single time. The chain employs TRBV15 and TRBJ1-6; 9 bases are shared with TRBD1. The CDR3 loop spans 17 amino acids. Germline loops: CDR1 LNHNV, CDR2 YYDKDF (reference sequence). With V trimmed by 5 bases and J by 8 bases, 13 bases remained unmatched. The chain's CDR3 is CATSGGGTGREHSPLHF. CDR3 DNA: TGTGCCACCAGCGGAGGTGGGACAGGGAGGGAACATTCACCCCTCCACTTT.

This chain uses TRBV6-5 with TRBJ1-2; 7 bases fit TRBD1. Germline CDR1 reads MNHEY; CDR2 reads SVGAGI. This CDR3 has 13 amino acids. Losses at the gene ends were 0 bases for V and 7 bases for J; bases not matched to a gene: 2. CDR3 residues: CASSYSDRFGYTF. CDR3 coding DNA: TGTGCCAGCAGTTACTCGGACAGGTTTGGCTACACCTTC.